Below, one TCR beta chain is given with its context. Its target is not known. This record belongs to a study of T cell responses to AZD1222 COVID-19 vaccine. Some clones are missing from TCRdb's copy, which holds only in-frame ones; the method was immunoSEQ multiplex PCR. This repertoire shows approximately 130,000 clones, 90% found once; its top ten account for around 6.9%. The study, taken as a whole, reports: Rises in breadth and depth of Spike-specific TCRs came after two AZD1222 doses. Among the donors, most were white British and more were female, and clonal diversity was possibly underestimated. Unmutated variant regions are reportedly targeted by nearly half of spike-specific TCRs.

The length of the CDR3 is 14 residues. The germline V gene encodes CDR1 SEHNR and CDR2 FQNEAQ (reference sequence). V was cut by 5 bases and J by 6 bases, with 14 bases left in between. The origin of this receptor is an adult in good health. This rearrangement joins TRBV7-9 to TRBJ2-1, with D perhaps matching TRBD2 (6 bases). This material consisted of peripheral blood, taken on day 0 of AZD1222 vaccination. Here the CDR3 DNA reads TGTGCCAGCAGCCTCCGTACTAGCCTCAATGAGCAGTTCTTC. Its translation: CASSLRTSLNEQFF. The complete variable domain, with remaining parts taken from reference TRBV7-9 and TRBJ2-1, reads DTGVSQNPRHKITKRGQNVTFRCDPISEHNRLYWYRQTLGQGPEFLTYFQNEAQLEKSRLLSDRFSAERPKGSFSTLEIQRTEQGDSAMYLCASSLRTSLNEQFFGPGTRLTVL.